The entry below describes one T cell receptor (beta chain). This sample stems from a study of blood T cell repertoires in COVID-19. Study-wide background: Collection of acute and convalescent COVID-19 samples took place in the United States, Italy and Spain. PBMCs, B-cell-depleted T cells, or T cells provided the cDNA or gDNA that made up the material.

Assay used: immunoSEQ multiplex PCR; TCRdb lists only in-frame clones, some missing. Among about 83,000 clones listed, about 90% were seen once. The CDR3 totals 15 residues. Trimming removed 1 base from V and 4 bases from J, with 13 bases in between. Germline V CDR1 and CDR2: SGHTA, FQGNSA. This receptor was identified in a human donor in a cohort sampled during active COVID-19. The chain joins TRBV7-2 to TRBJ1-1; D is ambiguous. The sample consisted of peripheral blood. CDR3 region: CASSLVAGLGTEAFF. The CDR3 DNA reads TGTGCCAGCAGCTTAGTCGCGGGCCTGGGCACTGAAGCTTTCTTT.